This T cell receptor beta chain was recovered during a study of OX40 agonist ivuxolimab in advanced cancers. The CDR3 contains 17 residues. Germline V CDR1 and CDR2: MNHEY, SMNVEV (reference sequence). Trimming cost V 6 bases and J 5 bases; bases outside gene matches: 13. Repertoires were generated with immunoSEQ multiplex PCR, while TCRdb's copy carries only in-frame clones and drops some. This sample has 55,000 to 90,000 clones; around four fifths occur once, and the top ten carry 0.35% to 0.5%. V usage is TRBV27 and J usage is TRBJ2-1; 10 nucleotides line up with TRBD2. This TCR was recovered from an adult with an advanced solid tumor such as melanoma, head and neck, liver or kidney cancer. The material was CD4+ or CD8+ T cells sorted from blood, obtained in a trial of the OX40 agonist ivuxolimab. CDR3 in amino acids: CASRLPGLAEINNEQFF. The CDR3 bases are TGTGCCAGCAGACTTCCCGGACTAGCGGAAATAAACAATGAGCAGTTCTTC.